The clone carrying this T cell receptor beta chain counts as medium-sized. This specimen belongs to a study of sequential checkpoint blockade in melanoma. Study summary: Maintenance nivolumab came after either treatment sequence.

This table comes from immunoSEQ multiplex PCR, and its TCRdb copy is limited to in-frame clones, with some not included. The sample has roughly 13,000 clones, 52% seen once. Treatment noted: randomized to nivolumab then ipilimumab (arm A) or the reverse (arm B). The length of the CDR3 is 13 residues. In germline, CDR1 is MDHEN, CDR2 SYDVKM. This chain uses TRBV28 with TRBJ1-2, with a possible D match to TRBD1 (5 bases). The material was CD8+ T cells sorted from blood (inferred from file names), obtained from a patient given nivolumab and ipilimumab in sequence. The sequence was obtained from a human donor with melanoma. The CDR3 coding sequence is TGTGCGTGCGGGGCAGCCCTAAACTATGGCTACACCTTC. It translates to CACGAALNYGYTF.